This record covers a single T cell receptor (beta chain). Produced via immunoSEQ multiplex PCR; TCRdb's table is partial and in-frame only. The table shows about 400,000 clones, with roughly 90% occurring only once. In terms of age and location, participants ranged from roughly 18 to 90 years and lived in 24 US areas. Cohort allocation depended upon clinical history that participants reported. This record comes from a study of blood T cell repertoires in COVID-19. The overall study: Sites across the United States, Italy and Spain contributed samples from acute and convalescent COVID-19. T cells, B-cell-depleted T cells, or PBMCs provided the cDNA or gDNA that served as material.

V was cut by 7 bases and J by 0 bases, with 13 bases left in between. This CDR3 is built from 14 residues. Germline V gives CDR1 SQVTM, CDR2 ANQGSEA. The sequence was obtained from a woman aged 40 to 50 with acute COVID-19. The specimen was PBMCs or T cells enriched from blood (not recorded which). V and J are TRBV29-1 and TRBJ2-1, with D tentatively TRBD1 (6 bases). CDR3 region: CSAAGAPSYNEQFF. CDR3 nucleotides: TGCAGCGCCGCAGGGGCCCCCTCCTACAATGAGCAGTTCTTC.